The 12 T cell receptor beta chains below come from one sample, sequenced in a study of response to subunit inactivated influenza vaccine. TCRdb used MiXCR to reprocess the RT-PCR reads, holding one entry per CDR3 protein. This table has 150,000 or so distinct CDR3 sequences, around 10% appearing once. This specimen was CD8+ T cells sorted from PBMCs, taken around 2 years after vaccination. These TCRs come from a man in his fifties or sixties who received an inactivated influenza vaccine.

This clonotype was found a few times. V and J are TRBV6-2 or TRBV6-3 and TRBJ2-7; D is possibly TRBD1 (6 bases). Trimming removed 2 bases at V and 6 bases at J, with 14 bases between. This CDR3 is 14 amino acids long. Germline CDR1 MNHEY, CDR2 SVGEGT. CDR3 in amino acids: CASSYTLTGFEQYF. Here the CDR3 DNA reads TGTGCCAGCAGTTACACCCTAACAGGGTTCGAGCAGTACTTC.

This clonotype came up many times. The genes are TRBV29-1 and TRBJ1-2; D may be TRBD1 (6 bases). Deletions cut 3 bases from V and 3 bases from J, with 8 bases between. This CDR3 has 12 residues. CDR1 is SQVTM, CDR2 ANQGSEA, per germline. The CDR3 nucleotides read TGCAGCGTTGAGGCAGGGGACTATGGCTACACCTTC. Protein sequence: CSVEAGDYGYTF.

The rearrangement links TRBV5-6 to TRBJ2-7; possibly TRBD1 for D (5 bases). V lost 3 bases, J lost 1 base, and 11 bases lay in between. The V gene's germline CDR1 is SGHDT and CDR2 YYEEEE. There are 14 residues in the CDR3. CDR3 DNA: TGTGCCAGCAGCTCCGGGCCAGGGTCCTACGAGCAGTACTTC. It codes for CASSSGPGSYEQYF. Variable domain in full (rest from reference TRBV5-6 and TRBJ2-7): DAGVTQSPTHLIKTRGQQVTLRCSPKSGHDTVSWYQQALGQGPQFIFQYYEEEERQRGNFPDRFSGHQFPNYSSELNVNALLLGDSALYLCASSSGPGSYEQYFGPGTRLTVT.

This clonotype was found a few times. V and J are TRBV11-2 and TRBJ2-3, with TRBD1 matching over 10 bases. The ends lost 4 bases at V and 5 bases at J; junction bases unmatched: 6. The CDR3 consists of 15 residues. From germline, CDR1 is SGHAT and CDR2 FQNNGV. The CDR3 loop reads CASSSGTGAGDTQYF. The CDR3 bases are TGTGCCAGCAGCTCCGGGACAGGGGCGGGAGATACGCAGTATTTT. Variable domain in full (rest from reference TRBV11-2 and TRBJ2-3): EAGVAQSPRYKIIEKRQSVAFWCNPISGHATLYWYQQILGQGPKLLIQFQNNGVVDDSQLPKDRFSAERLKGVDSTLKIQPAKLEDSAVYLCASSSGTGAGDTQYFGPGTRLTVL.

V and J are TRBV29-1 and TRBJ2-7, with D possibly called TRBD1 or TRBD2 (5 bases each). The CDR3 covers 15 residues. Looked up from germline, CDR1 is SQVTM and CDR2 is ANQGSEA. V lost 1 base, J lost 4 bases, and 17 bases lay in between. The CDR3 here is CSVEGGTWGSYEQYF. DNA of the CDR3: TGCAGCGTTGAAGGAGGTACTTGGGGGTCATACGAGCAGTACTTC.

This clonotype was counted ten times or more. The V and J genes are TRBV27 and TRBJ1-1, with D unresolved. Between the trimmed V and J ends, which lost 3 bases and 2 bases, there was a span of 13 bases. Per the germline V gene, CDR1 is MNHEY and CDR2 is SMNVEV (reference sequence). This CDR3 contains 15 residues. The CDR3 protein is CASSLSGTANTEAFF. The CDR3 DNA reads as TGTGCCAGCAGTTTGTCCGGCACAGCCAACACTGAAGCTTTCTTT.

This clonotype was seen a handful of times. The chain employs TRBV10-3 and TRBJ2-2, with unresolved D. The V and J ends lost 1 base and 6 bases respectively, with 9 bases between them. Germline V CDR1 and CDR2: ENHRY, SYGVKD. The CDR3 is 14 amino acids. CDR3 in amino acids: CAISEFLGSGELFF. The CDR3 DNA follows: TGTGCCATCAGTGAGTTTCTAGGATCCGGGGAGCTGTTTTTT.

This chain connects TRBV7-9 to TRBJ1-5; D may be TRBD1 (6 bases). Per germline, CDR1 SEHNR and CDR2 FQNEAQ (reference sequence). V lost 1 base to trimming and J lost 4 bases, with 11 bases between them. This CDR3 is built from 15 residues. The CDR3 DNA reads as TGTGCCAGCAGCTTAGGGGACACCAAGAATCAGCCCCAGCATTTT. Protein: CASSLGDTKNQPQHF.

This clonotype has at least ten counts. The chain carries TRBV27 and TRBJ2-7; 8 bases are shared with TRBD1. The CDR3 extends over 15 amino acids. Unmatched junction bases numbered 7, after V lost 3 bases and J lost 3 bases. Per germline, CDR1 MNHEY and CDR2 SMNVEV (reference sequence). Here the CDR3 DNA reads TGTGCCAGCAGTTTCTACGGGACAGGATACTACGAGCAGTACTTC. Translating it yields CASSFYGTGYYEQYF.

The table lists this clonotype with a few counts. The V and J genes are TRBV7-2 and TRBJ1-2; unclear D gene. CDR3 length equals 12 residues. CDR1 SGHTA and CDR2 FQGNSA come from the germline V gene. Trimming pared 4 bases from V and 5 bases from J, leaving 8 bases between. The CDR3 region is CASSYSNYGYTF. In DNA form, the CDR3 reads TGTGCCAGCAGCTATTCGAATTATGGCTACACCTTC.

This clonotype was picked up a small number of times. V is TRBV4-1 and J is TRBJ1-1; 7 bases are a match to TRBD1. Unmatched junction bases numbered 5, after V lost 2 bases and J lost 2 bases. Germline V gene lookup returns CDR1 MGHRA and CDR2 YSYEKL. CDR3 size: 15 residues. Here the CDR3 DNA reads TGCGCCAGCAGCCAATCCGGGACAGCCAACACTGAAGCTTTCTTT. Translated: CASSQSGTANTEAFF.

The rearrangement uses TRBV20-1 and TRBJ1-5; D remains ambiguous. Germline V CDR1 and CDR2: DFQATT, SNEGSKA (reference sequence). V lost 3 bases to trimming and J lost 1 base, with 13 bases between them. The CDR3 totals 15 residues. CDR3 protein: CSARRGKASNQPQHF. CDR3 sequence (DNA): TGCAGTGCTAGGCGCGGGAAGGCGAGCAATCAGCCCCAGCATTTT.